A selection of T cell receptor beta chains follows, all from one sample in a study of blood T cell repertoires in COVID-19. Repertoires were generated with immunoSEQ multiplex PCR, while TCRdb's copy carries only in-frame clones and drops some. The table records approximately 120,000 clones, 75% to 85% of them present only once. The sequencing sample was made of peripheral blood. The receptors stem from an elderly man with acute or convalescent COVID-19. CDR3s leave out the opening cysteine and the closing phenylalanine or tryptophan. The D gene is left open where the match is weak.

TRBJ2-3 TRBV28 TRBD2 ASSIGGAGFRRY
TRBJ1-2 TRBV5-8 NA ASSRGRQAGYT
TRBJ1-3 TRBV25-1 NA ASPPPRSGTIY
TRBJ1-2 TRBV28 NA ASSGGDGGYGYT
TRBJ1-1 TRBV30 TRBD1 AWSVGTVRNTEAF
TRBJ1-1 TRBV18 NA ASSPRQTSPIPLNTEAF
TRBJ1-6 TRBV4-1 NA ASSQALSPLH
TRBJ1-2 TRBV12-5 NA ASGLTAYGYT
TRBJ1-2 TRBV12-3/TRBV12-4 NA ASSSPGNYGYT
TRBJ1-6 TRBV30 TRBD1 AWSGTGGRSPLH
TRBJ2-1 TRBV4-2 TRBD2 ASSRGLAGGPNEQF
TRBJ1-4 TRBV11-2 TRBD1 ASSVGTGFNEKLF
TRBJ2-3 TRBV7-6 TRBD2 ASSAASRGSTDTQY
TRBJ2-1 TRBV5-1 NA ASSWFGYNEQF
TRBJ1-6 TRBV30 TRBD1 AWSVRTGGNSPLH
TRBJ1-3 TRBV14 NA ASSQYPSSGNTIY
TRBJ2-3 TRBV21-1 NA ASIDWDTSTDTQY
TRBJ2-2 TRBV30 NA AWRAGVGELF
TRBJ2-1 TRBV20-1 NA SVGRGNEQF
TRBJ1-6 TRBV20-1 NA SASWEALH
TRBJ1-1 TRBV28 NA ASSSLSEAF
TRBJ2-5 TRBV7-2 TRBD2 ASSPSGGAWETQY
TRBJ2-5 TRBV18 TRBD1 ASSPGTGQETQY
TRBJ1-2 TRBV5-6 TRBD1 ASSVSGGGGYGYT
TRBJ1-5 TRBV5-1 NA ASSLGQVNQPQH